The rows below give T cell receptor beta chains drawn from one sample of a study of T-cell reconstitution after alpha-beta-depleted transplantation in children. TCRdb itself ran the PCR reads through MiXCR, one entry per CDR3 protein. The sample carries roughly 300,000 distinct CDR3 sequences, approximately 9.6% recorded once. Sequencing used PBMCs from the stem cell graft donor, obtained from the stem cell graft. The origin of the receptors is a human donor who donated a stem cell graft to a child with SCID. Both conserved end residues are part of each CDR3. Each record gives: clone size, D gene, J gene, V gene, CDR3 protein, CDR3 DNA. D genes are given only for firm matches. The size entry is marked missing in some rows and otherwise reads once, few, many or a size class.

few,.,TRBJ1-2,TRBV7-9,CASSLAAGGNYGYTF,TGTGCCAGCAGCTTAGCTGCTGGGGGGAACTATGGCTACACCTTC
many,TRBD2,TRBJ2-3,TRBV5-1,CASSSTSGGTDTQYF,TGCGCCAGCAGCTCGACTAGCGGGGGCACAGATACGCAGTATTTT
.,.,TRBJ2-3,TRBV10-3,CAISEETVTDTQYF,TGTGCCATCAGTGAGGAGACAGTAACAGATACGCAGTATTTT
few,.,TRBJ2-7,TRBV12-3/TRBV12-4,CASSRTALSYEQYF,TGTGCCAGCAGCCGGACAGCCCTTTCCTACGAGCAGTACTTC
many,TRBD1,TRBJ2-1,TRBV6-1,CASSSGGLRANEQFF,TGTGCCAGCAGCTCAGGGGGATTGAGAGCCAATGAGCAGTTCTTC
few,TRBD1,TRBJ2-6,TRBV11-1,CASTKPGQGSTGANVLTF,TGTGCCAGCACCAAACCGGGACAGGGGTCCACTGGGGCCAACGTCCTGACTTTC
many,.,TRBJ1-1,TRBV7-8,CASSLALNTEAFF,TGTGCCAGCAGCTTGGCCCTGAACACTGAAGCTTTCTTT
.,TRBD1,TRBJ1-1,TRBV27,CASSWRQGLTEAFF,TGTGCCAGCAGCTGGAGACAGGGACTGACTGAAGCTTTCTTT
.,.,TRBJ2-2,TRBV15,CATSPREGRRVAFF,TGTGCCACCAGCCCCCGTGAGGGGCGACGGGTGGCGTTTTTT
.,.,TRBJ2-2,TRBV12-3/TRBV12-4,CASSHGLPNTVELFF,TGTGCCAGCAGCCATGGGCTGCCGAACACCGTGGAGCTGTTTTTT
few,TRBD1,TRBJ1-1,TRBV12-3/TRBV12-4,CASSFSRGDTEAFF,TGTGCCAGCAGTTTTTCCAGGGGGGACACTGAAGCTTTCTTT
few,.,TRBJ2-7,TRBV5-1,CASSLSSHLQHEQYF,TGCGCCAGCAGCTTGTCTTCGCACCTCCAGCACGAGCAGTACTTC
.,.,TRBJ1-1,TRBV5-1,CASKSGGNTEAFF,TGCGCCAGCAAATCGGGCGGGAACACAGAAGCTTTCTTT
many,TRBD2,TRBJ2-1,TRBV27,CASSLWMSGGAAVYNEQFF,TGTGCCAGCAGTTTATGGATGAGCGGGGGGGCCGCGGTGTACAATGAGCAGTTCTTC
few,.,TRBJ1-3,TRBV5-6,CASSPPTGTGNTIYF,TGTGCCAGCAGCCCCCCGACAGGAACAGGAAACACCATATATTTT
.,.,TRBJ2-3,TRBV5-1,CASSLGQTTDTQYF,TGCGCCAGCAGCTTGGGACAGACTACAGATACGCAGTATTTT
.,.,TRBJ2-7,TRBV6-6,CASSYLLSYEQYF,TGTGCCAGCAGTTATTTACTCTCCTACGAGCAGTACTTC
.,.,TRBJ1-5,TRBV12-3/TRBV12-4,CASSLEGHSNQPQHF,TGTGCCAGCAGTTTAGAAGGCCATAGCAATCAGCCCCAGCATTTT
.,.,TRBJ2-5,TRBV20-1,CSATGKQETQYF,TGCAGTGCCACAGGGAAGCAAGAGACCCAGTACTTC
.,.,TRBJ2-3,TRBV5-1,CASSPGLDDTQYF,TGCGCCAGCAGCCCGGGACTCGACGATACGCAGTATTTT